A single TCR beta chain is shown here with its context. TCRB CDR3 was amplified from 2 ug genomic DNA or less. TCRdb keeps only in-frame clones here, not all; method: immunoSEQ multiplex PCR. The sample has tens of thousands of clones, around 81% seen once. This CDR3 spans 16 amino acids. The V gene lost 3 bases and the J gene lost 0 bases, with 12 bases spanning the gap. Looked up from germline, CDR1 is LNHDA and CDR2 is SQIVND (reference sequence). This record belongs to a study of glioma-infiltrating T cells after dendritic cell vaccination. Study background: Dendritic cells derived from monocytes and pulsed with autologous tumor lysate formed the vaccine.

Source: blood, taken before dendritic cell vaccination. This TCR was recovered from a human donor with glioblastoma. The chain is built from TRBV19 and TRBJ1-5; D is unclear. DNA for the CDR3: TGTGCCAGTAGTATCTCCACTGATTATAGCAATCAGCCCCAGCATTTT. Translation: CASSISTDYSNQPQHF.